The 16 T cell receptor beta chains below all came from one sample that was sequenced in a study of T cell responses to AZD1222 COVID-19 vaccine (dated by TCRdb to the early 2020s). In the paper's terms, the time point label means: baseline before first vaccination. The library relied on the immunoSEQ multiplex PCR assay. In TCRdb, the immuneACCESS table is reduced to in-frame sequences with V and J assigned. These tables do not hold every clone; where another copy was compared, an unresolved V gene accounts for under half, and the others remain unexplained. The sample includes 140,000 to 150,000 clones, with roughly 85% observed a single time. The ten largest clones add up to about 8% of the sample. Sequenced here: peripheral blood, sampled on day 0 of AZD1222 vaccination. Receptors were obtained from an adult in good health.

The J gene is TRBJ1-2, the V gene TRBV6-5; 7 nucleotides line up with TRBD1. Per germline, CDR1 MNHEY and CDR2 SVGAGI. With V trimmed by 0 bases and J by 4 bases, 5 bases remained unmatched. The CDR3 loop spans 15 amino acids. Here the CDR3 DNA reads TGTGCCAGCAGTTACTCCTCAGGGGGGAGCTATGGCTACACCTTC. Its translation: CASSYSSGGSYGYTF.

The rearrangement uses TRBV10-1 and TRBJ2-7; D could derive from TRBD1 or TRBD2 (5 bases each). Germline V CDR1 and CDR2: WNHNN, SYGVQD (reference sequence). Trimming cost V 4 bases and J 7 bases, with 17 bases left between them. The CDR3 spans 14 residues. CDR3 DNA sequence: TGCGCCAGCAGTGCGCAGGGACGGAGGTTGGAGCAGTACTTC. Protein sequence: CASSAQGRRLEQYF.

V is TRBV18 and J is TRBJ1-2, with D uncertain. The CDR3 is 15 residues long. Germline CDR1 and CDR2: KGHSH and LQKENI. The ends were cut back, 3 bases at V and 1 base at J, with 12 bases in the middle. The CDR3 protein is CASSPRGDFNYGYTF. In DNA form, the CDR3 reads TGTGCCAGCTCACCTAGAGGCGACTTTAACTATGGCTACACCTTC.

The V and J genes are TRBV7-2 and TRBJ1-2; a weak D match, TRBD1 (5 bases). CDR3 size: 14 residues. Germline V gene lookup returns CDR1 SGHTA and CDR2 FQGNSA. V lost 0 bases, J lost 5 bases, and 10 bases lay in between. The chain's CDR3 is CASSLARDLYGYTF. The CDR3 DNA is TGTGCCAGCAGCTTAGCCAGGGACCTTTATGGCTACACCTTC.

The rearrangement joins TRBV5-1 to TRBJ1-4, with unresolved D. The CDR3 is made up of 17 amino acids. The germline gives CDR1 SGHRS, CDR2 YFSETQ. V lost 0 bases, J lost 7 bases, and 19 bases lay in between. The CDR3 coding sequence is TGCGCCAGCAGCTTGGCTTCTGGCGGAGGGTCATTTGAAAAACTGTTTTTT. Translation gives CASSLASGGGSFEKLFF. Based on the CDR3 plus reference TRBV5-1 and TRBJ1-4, the full variable domain is KAGVTQTPRYLIKTRGQQVTLSCSPISGHRSVSWYQQTPGQGLQFLFEYFSETQRNKGNFPGRFSGRQFSNSRSEMNVSTLELGDSALYLCASSLASGGGSFEKLFFGSGTQLSVL.

The V call is TRBV11-2, the J call TRBJ2-1; D is tentatively TRBD1 or TRBD2 (5 bases each). In germline, CDR1 is SGHAT, CDR2 FQNNGV. The CDR3 is 12 residues long. V gave up 5 bases and J gave up 9 bases, with 11 bases separating them. The CDR3 reads CASSPPGGEQFF. The CDR3 DNA is TGTGCCAGCAGCCCGCCTGGGGGTGAGCAGTTCTTC.

The CDR3 loop is CASSADSNQPQHF. The CDR3 DNA is TGTGCCAGCAGCGCGGACAGCAATCAGCCCCAGCATTTT. The genes are TRBV7-9 and TRBJ1-5; D is unresolved. V was cut by 5 bases and J by 1 base, with 6 bases left in between. This CDR3 has 13 residues. CDR1 is SEHNR, CDR2 FQNEAQ, per germline (reference sequence).

The chain is built from TRBV11-2 and TRBJ2-3, with 10 nucleotides matching TRBD2. After removal of 6 bases from V and 1 base from J, the junction contained 4 bases not matched to a gene. CDR3 length: 15 amino acids. CDR1 and CDR2 (germline): SGHAT, FQNNGV. The CDR3 reads CASRSSGGGTDTQYF. The DNA of the CDR3 is TGTGCCAGCAGGTCGAGCGGGGGGGGCACAGATACGCAGTATTTT.

The chain has TRBV5-4 and TRBJ2-3; D not resolved. The germline V and J ends were trimmed by 0 bases and 1 base, with 3 bases remaining between them. Per the germline V gene, CDR1 is SGHNT and CDR2 is YYREEE (reference sequence). The CDR3 loop spans 13 amino acids. The CDR3 nucleotides read TGTGCCAGCAGCTTGGAGGGCACAGATACGCAGTATTTT. It translates to CASSLEGTDTQYF.

V gene TRBV19 combines with J gene TRBJ1-3; the D is unclear. The V end lost 5 bases, the J end lost 4 bases, and 12 bases lay between the germline ends. Germline V gene sequence: CDR1 LNHDA, CDR2 SQIVND (reference sequence). The CDR3 consists of 14 residues. CDR3 residues: CASSGDSIGNTIYF. CDR3 nucleotides: TGTGCCAGTAGTGGTGACTCTATAGGAAACACCATATATTTT.

The rearrangement uses TRBV18 and TRBJ1-4; D remains ambiguous. V dropped 2 bases and J dropped 8 bases, with 3 bases sitting between them. The CDR3 length is 11 residues. The V gene's germline CDR1 is KGHSH and CDR2 LQKENI. The CDR3 sequence is CASSPEEKLFF. In nucleotides, the CDR3 is TGTGCCAGCTCACCAGAGGAAAAACTGTTTTTT.

This sequence joins TRBV19 and TRBJ1-5; D is unresolved. The CDR3 is 18 amino acids. V dropped 1 base and J dropped 0 bases, with 16 bases sitting between them. CDR1 and CDR2 from the germline V gene are LNHDA and SQIVND (reference sequence). The CDR3 bases are TGTGCCAGTAGTATAGGGGCTCCGGGAGGGAGTAGCAATCAGCCCCAGCATTTT. Translation gives CASSIGAPGGSSNQPQHF.

This clone was seen a single time. The V gene is TRBV6-1, the J gene TRBJ1-4; a weak D match, TRBD1 (6 bases). V lost 0 bases to trimming and J lost 8 bases, with 13 bases between them. The CDR3 runs 15 residues. Germline CDR1 reads MNHNS; CDR2 reads SASEGT. In DNA, the CDR3 is TGTGCCAGCAGTGAAGCGAATGGGGGCATGGAAAAACTGTTTTTT. The encoded protein is CASSEANGGMEKLFF.

V is TRBV28 and J is TRBJ1-1; D is uncertain. The V gene lost 5 bases and the J gene lost 1 base, with 17 bases spanning the gap. Germline assignment: CDR1 MDHEN and CDR2 SYDVKM. This CDR3 contains 16 residues. The CDR3 region has the DNA TGTGCCAGCAGTCCCCCCTCCGACGGACGGAACACTGAAGCTTTCTTT. It yields the protein CASSPPSDGRNTEAFF.

The rearrangement uses TRBV18 and TRBJ1-1; no clear D gene. CDR1 and CDR2 (germline): KGHSH, LQKENI. V was trimmed by 1 base and J by 4 bases, leaving 13 bases between them. CDR3 length equals 15 residues. The CDR3 reads CASSPLAGVSTEAFF. The CDR3 nucleotides are TGTGCCAGCTCACCACTAGCCGGGGTTAGCACTGAAGCTTTCTTT.

The chain has TRBV7-9 and TRBJ2-1, with D unclear. The CDR3 extends over 17 amino acids. The ends were cut back, 1 base at V and 4 bases at J, with 17 bases in the middle. CDR1 is SEHNR, CDR2 FQNEAQ, per germline (reference sequence). This chain's CDR3 is CASSLVPLNLTYNEQFF. In nucleotides, the CDR3 is TGTGCCAGCAGCTTAGTCCCTTTGAATCTGACGTACAATGAGCAGTTCTTC.